This TCR beta chain was recorded in a study of identical twins. Study observations and caveats: Out-of-frame alpha sequences common to twins were enriched for low generation probability. Abundant cord blood beta clonotypes carried fewer insertions; memory repertoires showed none.

V shed 1 base and J shed 6 bases, with 10 bases lying between them. The CDR3 covers 13 residues. Germline CDR1 and CDR2: DFQATT and SNEGSKA (reference sequence). A few counts support this clonotype. Its specificity is not known. Template switching created a universal primer site, and the cDNA included unique molecular identifiers. A single record per CDR3 protein comes from TCRdb applying MiXCR to the 5' RACE reads. The sample contains under 300,000 distinct CDR3 sequences, roughly an eighth of which appear only once. All donors comprised healthy Caucasians. The sequencing sample was made of memory (CD45RO+) T cells sorted from blood. The receptor was derived from a woman aged 18-29 years in good health. This sequence joins TRBV20-1 and TRBJ1-5; a weak D match, TRBD1 (6 bases). The CDR3 coding sequence is TGCAGTGCTAGAGGAGGGGGTATTCAGCCCCAGCATTTT. Protein sequence: CSARGGGIQPQHF.